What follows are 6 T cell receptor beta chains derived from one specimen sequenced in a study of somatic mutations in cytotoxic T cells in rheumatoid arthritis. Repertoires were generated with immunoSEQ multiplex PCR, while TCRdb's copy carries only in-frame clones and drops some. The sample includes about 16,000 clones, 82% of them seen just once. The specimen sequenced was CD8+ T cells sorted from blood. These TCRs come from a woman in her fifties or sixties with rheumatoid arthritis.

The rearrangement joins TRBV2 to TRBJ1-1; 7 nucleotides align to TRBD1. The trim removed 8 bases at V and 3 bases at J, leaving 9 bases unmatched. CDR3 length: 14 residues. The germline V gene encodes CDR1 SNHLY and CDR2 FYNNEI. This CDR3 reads CASLDRVGYTEAFF. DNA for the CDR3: TGTGCCAGCTTAGACAGGGTGGGGTACACTGAAGCTTTCTTT.

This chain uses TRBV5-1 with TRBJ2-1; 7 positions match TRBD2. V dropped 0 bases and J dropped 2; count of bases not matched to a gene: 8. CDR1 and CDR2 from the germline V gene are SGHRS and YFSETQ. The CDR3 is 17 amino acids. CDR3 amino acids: CASSLESGIGTYNEQFF. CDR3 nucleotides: TGCGCCAGCAGCTTGGAGAGCGGGATTGGGACCTACAATGAGCAGTTCTTC.

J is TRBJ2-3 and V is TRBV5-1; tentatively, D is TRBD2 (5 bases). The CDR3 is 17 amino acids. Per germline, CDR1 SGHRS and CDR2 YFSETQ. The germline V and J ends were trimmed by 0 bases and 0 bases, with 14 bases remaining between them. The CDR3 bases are TGCGCCAGCAGCTTGGACGGCAGCGGAGCTAGCACAGATACGCAGTATTTT. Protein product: CASSLDGSGASTDTQYF.

The DNA of the CDR3 is TGTGCCAGCAGCGTAGCTTTTAGTCGCGGGGGGGCCATGAATGAGCAGTTCTTC. Amino acids: CASSVAFSRGGAMNEQFF. The rearrangement joins TRBV9 to TRBJ2-1; TRBD2 aligns across 9 bases. The CDR3 has 18 amino acids. Germline lookup yields CDR1 SGDLS and CDR2 YYNGEE. V was clipped by 0 bases and J by 7 bases; unmatched bases: 14.

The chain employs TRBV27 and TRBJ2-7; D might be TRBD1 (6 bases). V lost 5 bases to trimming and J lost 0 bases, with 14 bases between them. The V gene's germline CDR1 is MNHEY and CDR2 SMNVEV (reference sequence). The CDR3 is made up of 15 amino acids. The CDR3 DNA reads TGTGCCAGCAGTCCAGCAATGGACAGCTCCTACGAGCAGTACTTC. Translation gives CASSPAMDSSYEQYF.

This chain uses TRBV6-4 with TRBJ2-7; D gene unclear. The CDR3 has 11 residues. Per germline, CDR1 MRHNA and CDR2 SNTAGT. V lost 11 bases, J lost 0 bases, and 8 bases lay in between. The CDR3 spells CAPSCSYEQYF. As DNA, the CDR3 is TGTGCCCCCTCTTGCTCCTACGAGCAGTACTTC.